Listed here are 25 T cell receptor beta chains from one sample, sequenced in a study of early stage breast cancer tumors. Libraries were prepared by immunoSEQ multiplex PCR; TCRdb keeps only in-frame clonotypes and omits some of them. The table records approximately 48,000 clones, 80% to 95% of them present only once. Sequencing was carried out using blood. These receptors came from a person between 70 and 80 years old with breast cancer.

The chain couples TRBV6-5 to TRBJ2-1; D may be TRBD2 (6 bases). The CDR3 consists of 14 residues. The germline V gene encodes CDR1 MNHEY and CDR2 SVGAGI. Trimming removed 5 bases at V and 3 bases at J, with 11 bases between. The CDR3 here is CASSPLADYNEQFF. DNA for the CDR3: TGTGCCAGCAGTCCACTAGCAGACTACAATGAGCAGTTCTTC.

This chain links TRBV2 with TRBJ2-7; 12 bases are a match to TRBD2. The germline V gene has CDR1 SNHLY and CDR2 FYNNEI. CDR3 size: 16 residues. Trimming cost V 4 bases and J 2 bases; bases outside gene matches: 6. CDR3 nucleotides: TGTGCCAGCAGTGGACTAGCGGGAGCTTCCCCCTACGAGCAGTACTTC. Residues: CASSGLAGASPYEQYF.

The chain has TRBV30 and TRBJ2-7; D is possibly TRBD1 (6 bases). V was pared by 7 bases and J by 4 bases, with 14 bases between. CDR1 and CDR2 (germline): GTSNPN, SVGIG (reference sequence). CDR3 length: 12 amino acids. The CDR3 DNA follows: TGTGCCTCCCAGACAGGCGCATACGAGCAGTACTTC. Amino acid sequence: CASQTGAYEQYF.

This clone showed up just once. The V and J genes are TRBV28 and TRBJ1-1, with TRBD1 identical over 10 bases. CDR1 is MDHEN, CDR2 SYDVKM, per germline. There are 14 residues in the CDR3. With 7 bases clipped from V and 8 bases from J, the junction kept 10 bases outside the gene matches. CDR3 bases: TGTGCCAGCACCCACGGACAGGGGGATGGGGAAGCTTTCTTT. This encodes CASTHGQGDGEAFF.

This clone has only one observation. The J gene is TRBJ2-7, the V gene TRBV6-5; tentative D call: TRBD1 (6 bases). The germline CDR1 and CDR2 sequences are MNHEY and SVGAGI. The CDR3 is 14 residues long. V shed 5 bases and J shed 5 bases, with 16 bases lying between them. This chain's CDR3 is CASSVDRPPHEQYF. Here the CDR3 DNA reads TGTGCCAGCAGTGTTGACAGGCCCCCCCACGAGCAGTACTTC.

The chain is built from TRBV9 and TRBJ1-6, with D perhaps matching TRBD1 (5 bases). This CDR3 is 17 amino acids long. The V end lost 8 bases, the J end lost 0 bases, and 18 bases lay between the germline ends. Germline CDR1 and CDR2: SGDLS and YYNGEE. DNA of the CDR3: TGTGCCAGTGGGGGGGAGACAGAAGTCTCCTATAATTCACCCCTCCACTTT. Translation: CASGGETEVSYNSPLHF.

The chain couples TRBV5-6 to TRBJ1-2; maybe TRBD1 (5 bases). Germline assignment: CDR1 SGHDT and CDR2 YYEEEE. Trimming left V 1 base short and J 8 bases short, with 12 bases between. This CDR3 comprises 13 residues. The CDR3 DNA follows: TGTGCCAGCAGCTTGAACTTCCGGACAGGCTACACCTTC. The encoded protein is CASSLNFRTGYTF.

V is TRBV7-2 and J is TRBJ2-5; the D gene is possibly TRBD1 (6 bases). CDR1 is SGHTA, CDR2 FQGNSA, per germline. V dropped 2 bases and J dropped 4 bases, with 11 bases sitting between them. The length of the CDR3 is 14 residues. The CDR3 region has the DNA TGTGCCAGCAGCTTAAAGGCCAGGGGAGAGACCCAGTACTTC. Translating gives CASSLKARGETQYF.

The rearrangement joins TRBV6-5 to TRBJ1-4, with 8 bases that match TRBD1. In germline, CDR1 is MNHEY, CDR2 SVGAGI. The CDR3 runs to 14 residues. Trimming took 5 bases from V and 7 from J; bases not matched to a gene: 6. Written as DNA, the CDR3 is TGTGCCAGCAGTCCCAGGGGGCGGGTTGAAAAACTGTTTTTT. Translation gives CASSPRGRVEKLFF.

The rearrangement joins TRBV28 to TRBJ1-2; TRBD1 might be the D (6 bases). The CDR3 is 12 amino acids. Germline lookup yields CDR1 MDHEN and CDR2 SYDVKM. Trimming stripped 9 bases from V and 3 bases from J, with 11 bases between. This CDR3 is CASRQVDYGYTF. CDR3 sequence (DNA): TGTGCCAGTCGACAGGTCGACTATGGCTACACCTTC.

The V call is TRBV7-3, the J call TRBJ2-1; 8 bases align to TRBD2. The CDR3 loop spans 14 amino acids. Germline assignment: CDR1 SGHTA and CDR2 FQGTGA. V shed 5 bases, J shed 6 bases, and the junction held 6 bases outside the gene matches. The CDR3 here is CASSRSGGPNEQFF. CDR3 nucleotides: TGTGCCAGCAGCCGGAGCGGGGGCCCCAATGAGCAGTTCTTC. The full variable domain, with the rest looked up from reference TRBV7-3 and TRBJ2-1, is GAGVSQTPSNKVTEKGKYVELRCDPISGHTALYWYRQSLGQGPEFLIYFQGTGAADDSGLPNDRFFAVRPEGSVSTLKIQRTERGDSAVYLCASSRSGGPNEQFFGPGTRLTVL.

The CDR3 DNA reads TGTGCCAGCAGGGGGGACAGGGAGGACTATGGCTACACCTTC. Encoded protein: CASRGDREDYGYTF. The rearrangement joins TRBV6-5 to TRBJ1-2, with 9 bases lining up with TRBD1. Looked up from germline, CDR1 is MNHEY and CDR2 is SVGAGI. Trimming at V came to 6 bases and at J to 3 bases, leaving 5 bases not matched to a gene. The CDR3 consists of 14 residues.

This clone showed up just once. The rearrangement joins TRBV9 to TRBJ2-1, with D maybe TRBD2 (5 bases). This CDR3 spans 12 amino acids. Per germline, CDR1 SGDLS and CDR2 YYNGEE. Trimming cost V 7 bases and J 8 bases, with 13 bases left between them. The CDR3, as DNA: TGTGCCAGCGGACCTCCCGGGGATGAGCAGTTCTTC. This translates into CASGPPGDEQFF.

This chain links TRBV4-1 with TRBJ2-3; no clear D gene. CDR1 and CDR2 (germline): MGHRA, YSYEKL. The CDR3 contains 15 residues. V was shortened by 1 base and J by 3 bases, with 11 bases between the two germline ends. The CDR3 sequence is CASSQAPVLTDTQYF. CDR3 DNA: TGCGCCAGCAGCCAAGCCCCCGTTTTGACAGATACGCAGTATTTT.

The CDR3 here is CSVVLLTWSSYEQYF. CDR3 coding DNA: TGCAGCGTTGTACTCCTAACTTGGAGCTCCTACGAGCAGTACTTC. The rearrangement joins TRBV29-1 to TRBJ2-7; D is uncertain. Per the germline V gene, CDR1 is SQVTM and CDR2 is ANQGSEA. CDR3 size: 15 residues. V was trimmed by 4 bases and J by 0 bases, leaving 16 bases between them.

This clone was detected only once. This chain links TRBV7-2 with TRBJ1-4, with D unclear. Germline V gene data show CDR1 as SGHTA and CDR2 as FQGNSA. V was cut by 0 bases and J by 0 bases, with 5 bases left in between. The CDR3 runs to 15 residues. In DNA, the CDR3 is TGTGCCAGCAGCTTAGCTTTAGCAACTAATGAAAAACTGTTTTTT. Its translation is CASSLALATNEKLFF.

The V call is TRBV19, the J call TRBJ2-2; D is possibly TRBD2 (6 bases). V was pared by 1 base and J by 4 bases, with 10 bases between. The CDR3 loop spans 15 amino acids. In germline, CDR1 is LNHDA, CDR2 SQIVND (reference sequence). CDR3 sequence (DNA): TGTGCCAGTAGTATAGCCCTCGGGGGCACCGGGGAGCTGTTTTTT. It codes for CASSIALGGTGELFF.

The chain recombines TRBV12-5 with TRBJ2-5; the match to TRBD2 covers 11 bases. J was trimmed by 5 bases and V by 1 base; bases with no gene match: 0. CDR1 and CDR2 (germline): LGHNT, FRNRAP. The CDR3 loop spans 14 amino acids. CDR3 sequence: CASGLGTSGETQYF. The CDR3 DNA sequence: TGTGCTAGTGGTTTGGGGACTAGCGGGGAGACCCAGTACTTC.

The chain is built from TRBV6-6 and TRBJ1-2, with D uncertain. Trimming stripped 6 bases from V and 7 bases from J, with 12 bases between. CDR3 length: 12 amino acids. Per germline, CDR1 MNHNY and CDR2 SVGAGI (reference sequence). CDR3 in amino acids: CASSRATGGYTF. The CDR3 nucleotides read TGTGCCAGCAGCAGAGCGACGGGTGGCTACACCTTC.

The chain has TRBV30 and TRBJ2-7, with D perhaps TRBD1 (8 bases). Trimming cost V 5 bases and J 2 bases, with 16 bases left between them. Germline CDR1 and CDR2: GTSNPN and SVGIG (reference sequence). The CDR3 is made up of 14 amino acids. CDR3 DNA sequence: TGTGCCTGGCAGGGGGGGACAGGCGCCTACGAGCAGTACTTC. Translating it yields CAWQGGTGAYEQYF.

This chain joins TRBV4-2 and TRBJ2-6, with D possibly being TRBD2 (5 bases). There are 15 residues in the CDR3. The ends were cut back, 3 bases at V and 0 bases at J, with 6 bases in the middle. Germline V gene sequence: CDR1 LGHNA, CDR2 YNFKEQ. CDR3 bases: TGTGCCAGCAGCCAGGGGAGCTCTGGGGCCAACGTCCTGACTTTC. This codes for CASSQGSSGANVLTF.

This CDR3 is CSVAQSSNEQFF. CDR3 nucleotides: TGCAGCGTCGCTCAGTCCTCGAATGAGCAGTTCTTC. The chain couples TRBV29-1 to TRBJ2-1, with no clear D. CDR3 size: 12 residues. V lost 6 bases and J 7 bases, leaving 13 bases between the germline ends. The V gene's germline CDR1 is SQVTM and CDR2 ANQGSEA.

J is TRBJ2-2 and V is TRBV7-9, with D perhaps matching TRBD2 (6 bases). The germline V gene has CDR1 SEHNR and CDR2 FQNEAQ (reference sequence). V was trimmed by 1 base and J by 3 bases, leaving 15 bases between them. This CDR3 has 17 residues. This chain's CDR3 is CASSLDLLGGDTGELFF. The CDR3 DNA reads TGTGCCAGCAGCTTAGACCTTTTAGGAGGGGACACCGGGGAGCTGTTTTTT.

This chain links TRBV7-2 with TRBJ2-7; TRBD2 aligns across 10 bases. The CDR3 consists of 16 residues. With 5 bases clipped from V and 2 bases from J, the junction kept 9 bases outside the gene matches. Germline V gene data show CDR1 as SGHTA and CDR2 as FQGNSA. Written as DNA, the CDR3 is TGTGCCAGCAGCCTGAGCGGGGGGGCCAACACCTACGAGCAGTACTTC. Its protein is CASSLSGGANTYEQYF. The full variable domain, in which reference TRBV7-2 and TRBJ2-7 provide the parts outside the CDR3, is GAGVSQSPSNKVTEKGKDVELRCDPISGHTALYWYRQSLGQGLEFLIYFQGNSAPDKSGLPSDRFSAERTGGSVSTLTIQRTQQEDSAVYLCASSLSGGANTYEQYFGPGTRLTVT.

The rearrangement links TRBV18 to TRBJ2-7; 13 nucleotides line up with TRBD2. Trimming cost V 6 bases and J 5 bases; bases outside gene matches: 13. The CDR3 runs 17 residues. Germline CDR1 is KGHSH and CDR2 is LQKENI. CDR3 in DNA: TGTGCCAGCTCGGTAAAAACCGGGACTAGCGGGGTCCACGAGCAGTACTTC. Translating it yields CASSVKTGTSGVHEQYF.